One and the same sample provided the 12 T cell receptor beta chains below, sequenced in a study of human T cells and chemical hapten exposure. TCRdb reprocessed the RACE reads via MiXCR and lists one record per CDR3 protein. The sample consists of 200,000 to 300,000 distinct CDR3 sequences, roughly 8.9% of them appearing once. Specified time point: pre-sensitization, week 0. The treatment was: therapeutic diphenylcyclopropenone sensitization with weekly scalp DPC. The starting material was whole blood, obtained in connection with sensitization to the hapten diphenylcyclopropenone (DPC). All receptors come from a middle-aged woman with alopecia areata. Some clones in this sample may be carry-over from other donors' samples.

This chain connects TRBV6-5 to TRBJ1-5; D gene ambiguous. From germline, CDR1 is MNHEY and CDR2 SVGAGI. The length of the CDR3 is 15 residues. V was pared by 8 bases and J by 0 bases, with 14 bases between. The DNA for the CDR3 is TGTGCCAGCGCTGTCTCAGCGTATAGCAATCAGCCCCAGCATTTT. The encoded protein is CASAVSAYSNQPQHF.

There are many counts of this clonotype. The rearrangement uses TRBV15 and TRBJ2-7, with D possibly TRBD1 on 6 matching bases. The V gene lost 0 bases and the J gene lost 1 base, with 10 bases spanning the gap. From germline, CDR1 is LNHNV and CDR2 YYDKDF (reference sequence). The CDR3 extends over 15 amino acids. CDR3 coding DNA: TGTGCCACCAGCAGAGAGGCAGGGGTTTCCTACGAGCAGTACTTC. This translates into CATSREAGVSYEQYF. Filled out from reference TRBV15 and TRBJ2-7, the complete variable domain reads DAMVIQNPRYQVTQFGKPVTLSCSQTLNHNVMYWYQQKSSQAPKLLFHYYDKDFNNEADTPDNFQSRRPNTSFCFLDIRSPGLGDTAMYLCATSREAGVSYEQYFGPGTRLTVT.

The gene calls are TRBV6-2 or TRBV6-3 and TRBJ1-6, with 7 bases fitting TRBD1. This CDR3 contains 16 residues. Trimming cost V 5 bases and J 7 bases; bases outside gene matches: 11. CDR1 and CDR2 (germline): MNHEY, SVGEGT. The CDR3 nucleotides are TGTGCCAGCAGTCTCGCGACAGGGACGGCAAATTCACCCCTCCACTTT. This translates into CASSLATGTANSPLHF.

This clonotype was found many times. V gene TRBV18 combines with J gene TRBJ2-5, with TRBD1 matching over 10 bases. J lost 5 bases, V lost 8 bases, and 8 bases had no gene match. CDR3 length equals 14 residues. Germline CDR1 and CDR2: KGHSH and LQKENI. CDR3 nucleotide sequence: TGTGCCAGCAGCCCAGGACAGGGGGTGGAGACCCAGTACTTC. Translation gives CASSPGQGVETQYF.

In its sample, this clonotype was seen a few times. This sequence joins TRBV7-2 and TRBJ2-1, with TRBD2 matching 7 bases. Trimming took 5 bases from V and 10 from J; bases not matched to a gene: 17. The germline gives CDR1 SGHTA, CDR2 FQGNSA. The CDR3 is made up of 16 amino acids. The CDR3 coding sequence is TGTGCCAGCAGCAAAACCGGGACTACCACCGCTACGGAGCAGTTCTTC. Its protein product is CASSKTGTTTATEQFF.

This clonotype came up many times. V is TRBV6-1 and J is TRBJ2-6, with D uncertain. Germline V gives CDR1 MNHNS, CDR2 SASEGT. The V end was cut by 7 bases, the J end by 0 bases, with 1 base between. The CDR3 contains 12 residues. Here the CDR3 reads CASNSGANVLTF. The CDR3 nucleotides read TGTGCCAGCAACTCTGGGGCCAACGTCCTGACTTTC.

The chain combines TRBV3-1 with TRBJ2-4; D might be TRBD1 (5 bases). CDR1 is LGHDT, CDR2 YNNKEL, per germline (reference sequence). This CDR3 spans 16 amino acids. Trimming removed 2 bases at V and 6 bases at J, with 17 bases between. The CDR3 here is CASSQWWQGSGNIQYF. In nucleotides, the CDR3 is TGTGCCAGCAGCCAATGGTGGCAGGGATCGGGAAACATTCAGTACTTC. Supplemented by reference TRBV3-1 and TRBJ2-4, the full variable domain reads DTAVSQTPKYLVTQMGNDKSIKCEQNLGHDTMYWYKQDSKKFLKIMFSYNNKELIINETVPNRFSPKSPDKAHLNLHINSLELGDSAVYFCASSQWWQGSGNIQYFGAGTRLSVL.

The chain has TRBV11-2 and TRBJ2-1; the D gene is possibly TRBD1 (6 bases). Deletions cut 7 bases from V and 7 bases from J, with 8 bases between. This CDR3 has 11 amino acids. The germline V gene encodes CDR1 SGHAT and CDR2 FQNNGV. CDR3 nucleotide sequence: TGTGCCAGCACAAGGGGGAATGAGCAGTTCTTC. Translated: CASTRGNEQFF.

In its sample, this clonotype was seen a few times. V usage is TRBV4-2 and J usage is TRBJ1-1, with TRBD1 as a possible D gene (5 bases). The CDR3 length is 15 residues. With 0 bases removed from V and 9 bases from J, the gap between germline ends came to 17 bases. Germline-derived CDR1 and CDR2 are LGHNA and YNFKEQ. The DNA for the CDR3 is TGTGCCAGCAGCCAAGATCGGATTGGGGGACTGAAAGCTTTCTTT. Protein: CASSQDRIGGLKAFF.

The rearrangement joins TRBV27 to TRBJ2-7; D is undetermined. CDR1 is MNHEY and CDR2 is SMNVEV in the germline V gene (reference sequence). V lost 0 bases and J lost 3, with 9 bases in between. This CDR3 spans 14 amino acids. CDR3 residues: CASSLSEEYYEQYF. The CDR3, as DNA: TGTGCCAGCAGTTTATCTGAGGAGTACTACGAGCAGTACTTC.

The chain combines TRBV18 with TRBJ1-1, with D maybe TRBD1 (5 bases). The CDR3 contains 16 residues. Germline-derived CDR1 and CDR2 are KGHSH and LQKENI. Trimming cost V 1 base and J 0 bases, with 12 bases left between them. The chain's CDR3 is CASSPQGTIMNTEAFF. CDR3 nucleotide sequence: TGTGCCAGCTCACCACAAGGGACCATTATGAACACTGAAGCTTTCTTT.

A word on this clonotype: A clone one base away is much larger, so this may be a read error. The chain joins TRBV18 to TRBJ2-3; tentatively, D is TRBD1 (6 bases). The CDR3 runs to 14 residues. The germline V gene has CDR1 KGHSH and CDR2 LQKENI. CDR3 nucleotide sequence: TGTGCCAGCTTCTCAGGGGTCAGGACAGATACGCCGTATTTT. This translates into CASFSGVRTDTPYF.